Only a few counts were recorded for the clone carrying this T cell receptor beta chain. Its antigen is unidentified. This specimen belongs to a study of T-cell reconstitution after alpha-beta-depleted transplantation in children. V lost 1 base, J lost 2 bases, and 10 bases lay in between. This CDR3 comprises 15 residues. Germline V gives CDR1 SGHAT, CDR2 FQNNGV. Construction of the TCRbeta library involved unique molecular identifiers. One entry per CDR3 protein, called by TCRdb with MiXCR from the PCR reads. The table has over 100,000 distinct CDR3 sequences, 10% seen once; the top ten hold around 35%. Study-level findings and limits: Newly produced T cells mostly provided counts and TCRbeta diversity after one year, as hyperexpanded clones declined. In some patients, recipient T cells and intrathymic progenitors surviving conditioning explained high day-60 diversity.

This chain links TRBV11-2 with TRBJ2-3; perhaps TRBD2 as D (5 bases). Here the sequenced sample was PBMCs, taken before TCRalphabeta/CD19-depleted stem cell transplant. The receptor was isolated from a boy aged 2 to 10 with acute lymphoblastic leukemia, due to receive a stem cell transplant. DNA of the CDR3: TGTGCCAGCAGCTTAGTTAAGGGAGCCACAGATACGCAGTATTTT. Its protein product is CASSLVKGATDTQYF.